Listed below are T cell receptor beta chains from one sample, sequenced in a study of cytomegalovirus exposure and HLA in healthy donors. Only in-frame clones appear in the TCRdb table, and some are missing; sequencing was by immunoSEQ multiplex PCR. The repertoire holds 100,000 or so clones, with roughly three quarters as singletons. The sequenced sample consisted of PBMCs. Receptors originate from a female donor in good health and CMV-seropositive. Each CDR3 is given with its conserved first and last residue. D genes are given only for firm matches. The size entry is marked missing in some rows and otherwise reads once, few, many or a size class.

TRBJ1-2	TRBV6-6	TRBD1	.	CASSYTDRGRGYTF	TGTGCCAGCAGTTACACGGACAGGGGGCGAGGCTACACCTTC
TRBJ2-5	TRBV7-9	.	few	CASSLEGVRQETQYF	TGTGCCAGCAGCTTAGAGGGGGTCAGGCAAGAGACCCAGTACTTC
TRBJ2-7	TRBV7-9	.	few	CASSPKSPGLQNDEQYF	TGTGCCAGCAGTCCTAAATCCCCGGGACTCCAGAACGACGAGCAGTACTTC
TRBJ1-2	TRBV7-2	TRBD1	.	CASSRQQGAGYTF	TGTGCCAGCAGCCGACAACAGGGGGCGGGCTACACCTTC
TRBJ2-1	TRBV7-9	TRBD2	.	CASSLPGGAYEQFF	TGTGCCAGCAGTCTGCCGGGGGGGGCTTATGAGCAGTTCTTC
TRBJ1-2	TRBV19	.	.	CASTPGTPGYGYTF	TGTGCCAGTACCCCGGGTACTCCGGGCTATGGCTACACCTTC
TRBJ1-1	TRBV5-4	.	.	CASSLRGNTEAFF	TGTGCCAGCAGCTTGAGGGGAAACACTGAAGCTTTCTTT
TRBJ2-1	TRBV7-2	.	once	CASSFRYNEQFF	TGTGCCAGCAGCTTCAGGTACAATGAGCAGTTCTTC
TRBJ2-3	TRBV18	.	.	CASSPPAGAGDTQYF	TGTGCCAGCTCACCCCCGGCAGGGGCCGGGGATACGCAGTATTTT
TRBJ2-7	TRBV5-4	.	few	CASSAPMGSSYEQYF	TGTGCCAGCAGCGCCCCGATGGGGAGCTCCTACGAGCAGTACTTC
TRBJ2-1	TRBV18	TRBD2	.	CASSYGSGRYYNEQFF	TGTGCCAGCTCATATGGTAGCGGGAGGTACTACAATGAGCAGTTCTTC
TRBJ2-2	TRBV2	TRBD1	.	CASSVGQGYGELFF	TGTGCCAGCAGTGTGGGACAGGGTTACGGGGAGCTGTTTTTT
TRBJ1-1	TRBV6-5	TRBD1	.	CASTSRTGNTEAFF	TGTGCCAGCACCTCTCGGACAGGGAACACTGAAGCTTTCTTT
TRBJ1-4	TRBV6-1	TRBD1	once	CASSGPGQGTNEKLFF	TGTGCCAGCAGTGGGCCCGGACAGGGGACTAATGAAAAACTGTTTTTT
TRBJ1-6	TRBV10-2	.	.	CASSERIQNNSPLHF	TGCGCCAGCAGTGAGAGGATACAGAATAATTCACCCCTCCACTTT
TRBJ2-3	TRBV2	TRBD1	.	CASSGTGFTDTQYF	TGTGCCAGCAGTGGGACAGGGTTCACAGATACGCAGTATTTT
TRBJ1-2	TRBV18	.	.	CASSPRQDNYGYTF	TGTGCCAGCTCACCACGACAGGACAACTATGGCTACACCTTC
TRBJ2-1	TRBV6-5	TRBD2	few	CASSPGTSGYEQFF	TGTGCCAGCAGTCCCGGGACTAGCGGCTATGAGCAGTTCTTC